This T cell receptor (beta chain) was sequenced for a study of siplizumab effects on memory and regulatory T cells. Only in-frame clones appear in the TCRdb table, and some are missing; sequencing was by immunoSEQ multiplex PCR. The table has 70,000 to 95,000 clones, over 95% seen once. Germline values: CDR1 SEHNR, CDR2 FQNEAQ (reference sequence). The germline V and J ends were trimmed by 5 bases and 6 bases, with 16 bases remaining between them. This CDR3 spans 15 amino acids. Sequencing was carried out using naive CD4+ T cells sorted from blood. The rearrangement links TRBV7-9 to TRBJ2-2; TRBD1 is a possible D gene (5 bases). The TCR comes from a human donor in good health. This CDR3 is CASSTRQLAAGELFF. CDR3 coding DNA: TGTGCCAGCAGCACCCGACAGCTCGCCGCCGGGGAGCTGTTTTTT.